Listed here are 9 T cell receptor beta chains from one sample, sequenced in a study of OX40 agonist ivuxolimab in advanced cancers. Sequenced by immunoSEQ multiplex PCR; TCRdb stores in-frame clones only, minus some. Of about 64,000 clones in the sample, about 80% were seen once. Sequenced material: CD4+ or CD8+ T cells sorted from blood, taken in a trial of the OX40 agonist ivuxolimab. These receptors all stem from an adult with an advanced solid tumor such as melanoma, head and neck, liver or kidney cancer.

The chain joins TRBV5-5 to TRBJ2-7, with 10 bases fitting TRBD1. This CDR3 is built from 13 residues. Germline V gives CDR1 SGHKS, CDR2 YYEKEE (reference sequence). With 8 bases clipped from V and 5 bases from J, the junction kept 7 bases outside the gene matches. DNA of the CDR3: TGTGCCAGTCAGGGACAGGGGCCCCACGAGCAGTACTTC. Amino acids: CASQGQGPHEQYF.

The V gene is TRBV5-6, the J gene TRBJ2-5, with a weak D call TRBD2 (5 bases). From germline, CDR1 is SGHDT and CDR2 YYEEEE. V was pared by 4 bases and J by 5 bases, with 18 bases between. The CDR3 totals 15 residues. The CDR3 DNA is TGTGCCAGCAGCCTAAATCCCGGGGATTCGGAGACCCAGTACTTC. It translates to CASSLNPGDSETQYF.

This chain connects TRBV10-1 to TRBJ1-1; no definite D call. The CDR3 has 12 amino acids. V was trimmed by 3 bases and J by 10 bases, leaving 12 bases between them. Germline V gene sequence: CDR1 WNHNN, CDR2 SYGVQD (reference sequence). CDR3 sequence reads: CASSDPDSGAFF. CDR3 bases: TGCGCCAGCAGTGACCCAGATTCGGGAGCTTTCTTT.

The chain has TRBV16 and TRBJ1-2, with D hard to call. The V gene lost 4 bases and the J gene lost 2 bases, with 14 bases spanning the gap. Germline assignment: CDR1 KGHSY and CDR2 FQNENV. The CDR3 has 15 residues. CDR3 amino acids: CASSPRWETNYGYTF. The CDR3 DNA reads TGTGCCAGCAGCCCCCGCTGGGAAACCAACTATGGCTACACCTTC.

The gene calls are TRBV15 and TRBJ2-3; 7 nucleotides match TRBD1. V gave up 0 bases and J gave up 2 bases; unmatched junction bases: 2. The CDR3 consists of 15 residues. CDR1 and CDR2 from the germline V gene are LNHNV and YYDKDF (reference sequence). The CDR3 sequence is CATSRDQGDTDTQYF. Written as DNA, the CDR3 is TGTGCCACCAGCAGAGATCAGGGGGACACAGATACGCAGTATTTT.

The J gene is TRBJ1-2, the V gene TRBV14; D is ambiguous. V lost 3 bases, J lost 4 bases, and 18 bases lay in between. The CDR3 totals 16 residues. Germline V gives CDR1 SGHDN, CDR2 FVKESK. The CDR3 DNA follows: TGTGCCAGCAGCCATGCCATACCGAGTGGGGTCTATGGCTACACCTTC. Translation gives CASSHAIPSGVYGYTF.

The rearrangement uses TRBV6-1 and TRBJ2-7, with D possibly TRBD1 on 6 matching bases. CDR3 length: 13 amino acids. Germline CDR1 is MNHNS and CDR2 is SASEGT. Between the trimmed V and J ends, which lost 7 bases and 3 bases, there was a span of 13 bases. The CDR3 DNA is TGTGCCAGCACAAAAGGGGGAGACTACGAGCAGTACTTC. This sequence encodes CASTKGGDYEQYF.

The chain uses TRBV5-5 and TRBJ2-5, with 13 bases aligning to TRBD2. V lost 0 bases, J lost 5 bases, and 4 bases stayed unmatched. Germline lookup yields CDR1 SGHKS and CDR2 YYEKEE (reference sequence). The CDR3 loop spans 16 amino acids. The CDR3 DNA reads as TGTGCCAGCAGCTTGGGGACTAGCGGGAGCAAGGAGACCCAGTACTTC. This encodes CASSLGTSGSKETQYF.

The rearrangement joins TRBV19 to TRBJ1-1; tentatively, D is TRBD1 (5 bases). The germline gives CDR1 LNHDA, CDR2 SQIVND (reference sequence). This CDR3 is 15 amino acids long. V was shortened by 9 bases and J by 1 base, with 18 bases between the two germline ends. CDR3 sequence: CASIPAGAPNTEAFF. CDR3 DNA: TGTGCCAGCATACCTGCCGGGGCGCCGAACACTGAAGCTTTCTTT.